This TCR beta chain was recorded in a study of blood T cell repertoires in COVID-19 (dated by TCRdb to 2019 to 2021). Looking at the study overall: Samples covering the acute and convalescent phases of COVID-19 were provided by collaborators in the United States, Italy and Spain. The prospective study material was composed of cDNA or gDNA derived from T cells, B-cell-depleted T cells, or PBMCs. Subjects who had been exposed to COVID-19, were actively infected with it, or had recovered from it provided the deeply sampled blood TCRbeta repertoires that made up the dataset. A freely available public database, intended as a resource for researchers studying the immune response to SARS-CoV-2, is where the repertoires were released. The samples were drawn from the first 160 participants of the ongoing ImmuneRACE study and from 1,200 or so subjects provided by 6 global collaborators. The sample metadata nearly always contained a de-identified subject ID, COVID-19 status, age in years and sex. HLA class I and class II types, where available, came from metadata supplied by the sample provider rather than from assay-based typing.

Based on the germline V gene, the CDR1 and CDR2 sequences are SGHVS and FQNEAQ. Trimmed from V: 5 bases; trimmed from J: 4 bases; junction bases lacking a gene match: 4. The CDR3 has 13 amino acids, counting the end cysteine and phenylalanine. Only the CDR3 DNA is retained, 39 bases long and in frame from the first base. Each collaborating institution followed its own protocols to collect whole blood in K2EDTA tubes. For TCRbeta analysis, collaborator samples were shipped as frozen whole blood, as isolated PBMCs, or as DNA extracted from either sample type. The investigation overall reported the following: The quantity of clinical and demographic metadata differed by source and by participant and was supplied without curation.

To note about this clone: The specificity of this receptor is unknown. No quality values exist for individual bases; no much larger clone is one base distant.

TCRbeta CDR3 regions were amplified from genomic DNA using the immunoSEQ Assay, a bias-controlled multiplex PCR. The authors' analysis ran thus. Nucleated cell counts per sample were estimated from amplification of reference gene primers within the assay. To quantify the absolute abundance of each unique TCRbeta CDR3 rearrangement, sequence reads were collapsed and filtered. Productive Simpson clonality was computed per sample as the square root of Simpson's diversity index over productive rearrangements. Drawn from immuneACCESS, this table holds only the in-frame rearrangements with V and J called that TCRdb kept. Clones are partly lost; checked studies trace under half to an unresolved V gene and leave the rest unexplained. V and J calls and clone size are given by that table; D and trimming were obtained from the DNA. The sample yields fewer than 100,000 clones; approximately 72% were counted once. Around 22% of the sample is taken by the ten largest.

This TCR was sampled from a man between 70 and 80 years old with acute or convalescent COVID-19. Sequenced sample: peripheral blood. The sequence is built from TRBV7-8 and TRBJ1-2, with 7 bases matching TRBD1. The nucleotide sequence is TGTGCCAGCAGCCAGGGACAGTCCTATGGCTACACCTTC. This translates into CASSQGQSYGYTF.